The 23 T cell receptor beta chains given below trace back to one sample, sequenced in a study of shared clonotypes between healthy human individuals. Using immunoSEQ multiplex PCR, the repertoire was profiled, and TCRdb retains in-frame clones only, with some absent. The top ten hold about 0.39% of the sample, which has more than 2,000,000 clones, over 90% seen once. The sequencing input was naive CD4+ T cells from PBMCs. As for subset: CD45RA+ positively selected. The receptors were sampled from a young man in good health. Some clones in this sample may be carry-over from other donors' samples.

The rearrangement links TRBV6-6 to TRBJ1-5; D gene unclear. The CDR3 runs 15 residues. Germline V gives CDR1 MNHNY, CDR2 SVGAGI (reference sequence). Between the trimmed V and J ends, which lost 9 bases and 5 bases, there was a span of 20 bases. CDR3 nucleotide sequence: TGTGCCAGTAGAGGGCGGACTTTTTGGGATCAGCCCCAGCATTTT. Translating it yields CASRGRTFWDQPQHF.

The rearrangement joins TRBV7-9 to TRBJ1-4; 7 bases are a match to TRBD1. Germline CDR1 reads SEHNR; CDR2 reads FQNEAQ (reference sequence). CDR3 length equals 15 residues. J was trimmed by 8 bases and V by 5 bases; bases with no gene match: 11. CDR3 DNA sequence: TGTGCCAGCAGCAGGGGCCAGGGGGTGCAAGAAAAACTGTTTTTT. The encoded protein is CASSRGQGVQEKLFF. The whole variable domain, filled in from reference TRBV7-9 and TRBJ1-4, reads DTGVSQNPRHKITKRGQNVTFRCDPISEHNRLYWYRQTLGQGPEFLTYFQNEAQLEKSRLLSDRFSAERPKGSFSTLEIQRTEQGDSAMYLCASSRGQGVQEKLFFGSGTQLSVL.

The table lists this clone with a count of one. This sequence joins TRBV29-1 and TRBJ1-5; D not certain. Germline CDR1 is SQVTM and CDR2 is ANQGSEA. V dropped 6 bases and J dropped 0 bases, with 12 bases sitting between them. The length of the CDR3 is 14 residues. CDR3 in DNA: TGCAGCGTCTCGACGGAAGTTAGCAATCAGCCCCAGCATTTT. Its protein product is CSVSTEVSNQPQHF.

Regarding this clone: Other DNA sequences from this sample encode an identical CDR3 as well. The chain couples TRBV7-8 to TRBJ2-1; 11 bases map to TRBD2. Per the germline V gene, CDR1 is SGHVS and CDR2 is FQNEAQ. This CDR3 comprises 15 residues. J was trimmed by 3 bases and V by 4 bases; bases with no gene match: 2. The CDR3 bases are TGTGCCAGCAGCTCGGGACTAGCGGACTACAATGAGCAGTTCTTC. It yields the protein CASSSGLADYNEQFF. The full variable domain, with the rest looked up from reference TRBV7-8 and TRBJ2-1, is GAGVSQSPRYKVAKRGQDVALRCDPISGHVSLFWYQQALGQGPEFLTYFQNEAQLDKSGLPSDRFFAERPEGSVSTLKIQRTQQEDSAVYLCASSSGLADYNEQFFGPGTRLTVL.

V is TRBV7-8 and J is TRBJ2-4, with D perhaps TRBD1 (6 bases). Per the germline V gene, CDR1 is SGHVS and CDR2 is FQNEAQ. The CDR3 totals 18 residues. V lost 2 bases and J 0 bases, leaving 17 bases between the germline ends. The CDR3 loop reads CASSLSRRDTLAKNIQYF. In nucleotides, the CDR3 is TGTGCCAGCAGCTTAAGTCGACGGGACACTCTAGCCAAAAACATTCAGTACTTC.

The rearrangement joins TRBV6-6 to TRBJ2-3; possibly TRBD1 or TRBD2 for D (6 bases each). Trimming removed 0 bases at V and 4 bases at J, with 8 bases between. This CDR3 region has 14 residues. Germline loops: CDR1 MNHNY, CDR2 SVGAGI (reference sequence). In DNA form, the CDR3 reads TGTGCCAGCAGTTACTCGGGGGGCGCAGATACGCAGTATTTT. Its protein is CASSYSGGADTQYF.

A word on this clone: Distinct nucleotide sequences in the sample also encode this CDR3. The chain uses TRBV5-1 and TRBJ2-3; the D call may be TRBD1 or TRBD2 (5 bases each). The V gene's germline CDR1 is SGHRS and CDR2 YFSETQ. Trimming left V 4 bases short and J 4 bases short, with 7 bases between. CDR3 length equals 12 residues. The CDR3, as DNA: TGCGCCAGCAGCCAGGGAGCAGATACGCAGTATTTT. It encodes CASSQGADTQYF. Combining the CDR3 with reference TRBV5-1 and TRBJ2-3 gives the whole variable domain KAGVTQTPRYLIKTRGQQVTLSCSPISGHRSVSWYQQTPGQGLQFLFEYFSETQRNKGNFPGRFSGRQFSNSRSEMNVSTLELGDSALYLCASSQGADTQYFGPGTRLTVL.

The rearrangement uses TRBV5-1 and TRBJ2-1, with TRBD2 identical over 8 bases. Unmatched junction bases numbered 15, after V lost 5 bases and J lost 8 bases. Germline values: CDR1 SGHRS, CDR2 YFSETQ. The CDR3 is made up of 16 amino acids. This CDR3 reads CASRGLAGRVGDEQFF. The CDR3 DNA follows: TGCGCCAGCAGAGGGCTAGCGGGCCGGGTTGGCGATGAGCAGTTCTTC.

The J gene is TRBJ2-7, the V gene TRBV7-2, with 7 bases matching TRBD2. V was pared by 1 base and J by 10 bases, with 1 base of the junction left unmatched. The germline V gene encodes CDR1 SGHTA and CDR2 FQGNSA. The CDR3 runs 11 residues. In nucleotides, the CDR3 is TGTGCCAGCAGCTTAGGGACTAGTCAGTACTTC. Translating it yields CASSLGTSQYF.

This clone was picked up one time. The chain recombines TRBV20-1 with TRBJ2-7; tentative D call: TRBD1 (6 bases). Germline V lookup: CDR1 DFQATT, CDR2 SNEGSKA (reference sequence). This CDR3 has 11 amino acids. V was shortened by 6 bases and J by 3 bases, with 9 bases between the two germline ends. The CDR3 loop is CSAQGIYEQYF. As DNA, the CDR3 is TGCAGTGCCCAGGGGATCTACGAGCAGTACTTC.

The chain has TRBV6-5 and TRBJ2-1, with D hard to call. Trimming removed 2 bases from V and 5 bases from J, with 7 bases in between. Germline V gene lookup returns CDR1 MNHEY and CDR2 SVGAGI. This CDR3 has 13 residues. Here the CDR3 DNA reads TGTGCCAGCAGTTACGGGAACCACAATGAGCAGTTCTTC. The encoded protein is CASSYGNHNEQFF.

This clone was recorded once. This chain uses TRBV7-3 with TRBJ2-6; TRBD1 or TRBD2 may be the D gene (5 bases each). This CDR3 has 19 residues. V was trimmed by 5 bases and J by 0 bases, leaving 20 bases between them. CDR1 is SGHTA, CDR2 FQGTGA, per germline. CDR3: CASSPQGTEKGSGANVLTF. The CDR3 DNA sequence: TGTGCCAGCAGCCCTCAAGGGACCGAGAAAGGCTCTGGGGCCAACGTCCTGACTTTC.

The J gene is TRBJ2-2, the V gene TRBV5-1, with D possibly being TRBD2 (5 bases). Trimming removed 3 bases from V and 4 bases from J, with 16 bases in between. Germline V lookup: CDR1 SGHRS, CDR2 YFSETQ. This CDR3 is 16 amino acids long. CDR3 residues: CASSSQPSGSTGELFF. The CDR3 bases are TGCGCCAGCAGCTCGCAACCCTCGGGGAGCACCGGGGAGCTGTTTTTT.

About this clone: Additional DNA sequences in this sample encode the identical CDR3. The gene calls are TRBV20-1 and TRBJ2-5; D is uncertain. Germline loops: CDR1 DFQATT, CDR2 SNEGSKA (reference sequence). This CDR3 has 10 amino acids. Trimming removed 4 bases at V and 4 bases at J, with 4 bases between. CDR3 sequence reads: CSAIRETQYF. The CDR3 nucleotides read TGCAGTGCTATTCGAGAGACCCAGTACTTC.

The chain couples TRBV5-1 to TRBJ1-1; 9 bases align to TRBD1. This CDR3 comprises 16 residues. V lost 0 bases and J lost 1; bases outside the gene matches: 4. CDR1 is SGHRS, CDR2 YFSETQ, per germline. This chain's CDR3 is CASSLETGGRNTEAFF. For the CDR3, the DNA is TGCGCCAGCAGCTTGGAGACAGGGGGAAGGAACACTGAAGCTTTCTTT.

This chain joins TRBV28 and TRBJ1-5; TRBD1 matches at 8 bases. The V segment lost 7 bases and the J segment 6 bases; nucleotides outside the gene matches: 8. The germline V gene has CDR1 MDHEN and CDR2 SYDVKM. The CDR3 is made up of 14 amino acids. In DNA, the CDR3 is TGTGCCAGCAACTCCGGACAGGGAATTCAGCCCCAGCATTTT. Protein sequence: CASNSGQGIQPQHF.

With respect to this clone: The sample carries other DNA sequences with the same CDR3. The V and J genes are TRBV18 and TRBJ2-4, with a possible D match to TRBD1 (5 bases). This CDR3 spans 15 amino acids. Looked up from germline, CDR1 is KGHSH and CDR2 is LQKENI. V lost 1 base, J lost 2 bases, and 9 bases lay in between. CDR3 protein: CASSPLQGTKNIQYF. In DNA, the CDR3 is TGTGCCAGCTCACCACTTCAGGGCACCAAAAACATTCAGTACTTC.

For this clone: Within the sample, other DNA sequences also encode this same CDR3. This chain joins TRBV5-4 and TRBJ1-1; D unresolved. The CDR3 contains 13 residues. CDR1 and CDR2 (germline): SGHNT, YYREEE (reference sequence). V gave up 2 bases and J gave up 2 bases, with 7 bases separating them. The CDR3 sequence: CASSLQLNTEAFF. The DNA of the CDR3 is TGTGCCAGCAGCTTACAGCTAAACACTGAAGCTTTCTTT.

This chain links TRBV27 with TRBJ1-1, with no clear D. This CDR3 spans 15 amino acids. In germline, CDR1 is MNHEY, CDR2 SMNVEV (reference sequence). V was cut by 6 bases and J by 2 bases, with 16 bases left in between. The CDR3 DNA reads as TGTGCCAGCAGCTCCCATCAAGTTAAAAACACTGAAGCTTTCTTT. Its translation is CASSSHQVKNTEAFF.

The chain links TRBV4-2 to TRBJ2-7, with 8 bases matching TRBD2. The CDR3 covers 16 residues. CDR1 and CDR2 (germline): LGHNA, YNFKEQ. V was clipped by 5 bases and J by 4 bases; unmatched bases: 13. The CDR3 region is CASSWGQREGRYEQYF. In DNA, the CDR3 is TGTGCCAGCAGCTGGGGACAACGGGAGGGGAGGTACGAGCAGTACTTC.

On this clone: One end of the junction fails to match germline, which may point to a read error. The chain combines TRBV6-5 with TRBJ2-1, with unresolved D. CDR1 is MNHEY and CDR2 is SVGAGI in the germline V gene. The CDR3 has 12 residues. CDR3 protein: CASSPRNLRAVF. The CDR3 bases are TGTGCCAGCAGCCCCCGAAATCTCCGGGCTGTCTTC.

The rearrangement uses TRBV18 and TRBJ1-3, with 12 bases fitting TRBD1. Trimming at V came to 5 bases and at J to 8 bases, leaving 7 bases not matched to a gene. CDR3 length: 15 residues. Looked up from germline, CDR1 is KGHSH and CDR2 is LQKENI. CDR3 nucleotides: TGTGCCAGCTCAAGAGGGACAGGGGGCGAAGACACCATATATTTT. It codes for CASSRGTGGEDTIYF.

The chain joins TRBV18 to TRBJ2-2; 10 nucleotides agree with TRBD1. This CDR3 spans 14 amino acids. J lost 7 bases, V lost 5 bases, and 4 bases had no gene match. Germline-derived CDR1 and CDR2 are KGHSH and LQKENI. CDR3 in DNA: TGTGCCAGCTCAAGACAGGGGGCAATCGGGGAGCTGTTTTTT. Amino acid sequence: CASSRQGAIGELFF.